Below, 30 T cell receptor beta chains from the same sample are listed, as sequenced in a study of blood T cell repertoires in COVID-19. The protocol was immunoSEQ multiplex PCR, while the TCRdb copy is restricted to in-frame clones and leaves out a portion. The repertoire holds a few hundred thousand clones, with approximately 90% as singletons. The sample was PBMCs or T cells enriched from blood (not recorded which). All receptors come from a middle-aged woman with acute COVID-19.

This rearrangement joins TRBV6-1 to TRBJ1-5; D remains ambiguous. V lost 2 bases, J lost 1 base, and 6 bases lay in between. Germline-derived CDR1 and CDR2 are MNHNS and SASEGT. The CDR3 totals 14 residues. In DNA, the CDR3 is TGTGCCAGCAGTGAACTGACAAGCAATCAGCCCCAGCATTTT. Its protein is CASSELTSNQPQHF.

The rearrangement joins TRBV10-3 to TRBJ2-3; 12 nucleotides line up with TRBD2. This CDR3 spans 20 amino acids. Germline loops: CDR1 ENHRY, CDR2 SYGVKD. V dropped 2 bases and J dropped 3; count of bases not matched to a gene: 15. CDR3 loop: CAISEGLAGWRDYGTDTQYF. The CDR3 bases are TGTGCCATCAGTGAGGGACTAGCGGGGTGGAGAGACTATGGGACAGATACGCAGTATTTT.

The chain has TRBV24-1 and TRBJ2-5; 9 bases match TRBD1. With V trimmed by 3 bases and J by 5 bases, 9 bases remained unmatched. The CDR3 totals 16 residues. In germline, CDR1 is KGHDR, CDR2 SFDVKD. CDR3 sequence reads: CATSDTGQGTRETQYF. Written as DNA, the CDR3 is TGTGCCACCAGTGATACAGGACAGGGGACCCGCGAGACCCAGTACTTC.

This rearrangement joins TRBV5-8 to TRBJ2-1; 11 positions agree with TRBD1. V was pared by 2 bases and J by 8 bases, with 6 bases of the junction left unmatched. CDR1 and CDR2 from the germline V gene are SGHTS and YDEGEE. The CDR3 length is 15 residues. CDR3 nucleotides: TGTGCCAGCAGCTTCGGACAGGGGGCGGGAGATGAGCAGTTCTTC. Translated, it gives CASSFGQGAGDEQFF.

The rearrangement uses TRBV27 and TRBJ2-7; TRBD1 aligns across 8 bases. The length of the CDR3 is 14 residues. V gave up 6 bases and J gave up 2 bases; unmatched junction bases: 6. Germline CDR1 and CDR2: MNHEY and SMNVEV (reference sequence). The CDR3 is CASRPGQAAYEQYF. The CDR3 DNA follows: TGTGCCAGCAGGCCGGGACAGGCAGCCTACGAGCAGTACTTC.

The chain uses TRBV28 and TRBJ2-1, with 10 bases matching TRBD1. The CDR3 has 20 amino acids. Germline loops: CDR1 MDHEN, CDR2 SYDVKM. Losses at the gene ends were 6 bases for V and 7 bases for J; bases not matched to a gene: 24. The CDR3 loop is CASSPTGPGTGVGFTNEQFF. The CDR3 DNA reads TGTGCCAGCAGCCCCACTGGTCCCGGGACAGGGGTAGGATTTACAAATGAGCAGTTCTTC.

The sample holds one count of this clone. CDR3 in DNA: TGTGCCAGCAGTGCGGACTACGACTACAATGAGCAGTTCTTC. It yields the protein CASSADYDYNEQFF. The genes are TRBV27 and TRBJ2-1; D might be TRBD2 (6 bases). CDR3 length: 14 amino acids. Germline lookup yields CDR1 MNHEY and CDR2 SMNVEV (reference sequence). Trimming cost V 5 bases and J 3 bases, with 11 bases left between them.

This clone was seen just once. V usage is TRBV7-8 and J usage is TRBJ1-2; TRBD1 might be the D (5 bases). This CDR3 comprises 15 residues. Trimming stripped 0 bases from V and 6 bases from J, with 14 bases between. CDR1 is SGHVS and CDR2 is FQNEAQ in the germline V gene. The CDR3 DNA follows: TGTGCCAGCAGCTTAGCTGGGGGGGAGGCTCATGGCTACACCTTC. Protein: CASSLAGGEAHGYTF.

V gene TRBV10-1 combines with J gene TRBJ1-1; 9 positions match TRBD1. In germline, CDR1 is WNHNN, CDR2 SYGVQD (reference sequence). This CDR3 comprises 16 residues. The V and J ends lost 6 bases and 1 base, in that order; junction bases with no gene match: 9. CDR3 sequence reads: CASSGDREHSNTEAFF. In DNA, the CDR3 is TGCGCCAGCAGCGGGGACAGGGAGCACTCGAACACTGAAGCTTTCTTT.

This sequence joins TRBV7-3 and TRBJ1-1; TRBD1 matches 7 bases. The length of the CDR3 is 14 residues. With V trimmed by 5 bases and J by 5 bases, 8 bases remained unmatched. Germline lookup yields CDR1 SGHTA and CDR2 FQGTGA. This CDR3 is CASSARQGDTEAFF. CDR3 in DNA: TGTGCCAGCAGCGCCCGACAGGGAGATACTGAAGCTTTCTTT.

Ten or more counts support this clone. The chain couples TRBV2 to TRBJ1-6, with TRBD1 identical over 7 bases. Germline CDR1 is SNHLY and CDR2 is FYNNEI. Germline trimming cut 5 bases from V and 6 bases from J; bases unmatched to any gene: 13. This CDR3 has 17 amino acids. CDR3 sequence (DNA): TGTGCCAGCAGTTCCGGGACAGCTCGGGGGATTAATTCACCCCTCCACTTT. As protein: CASSSGTARGINSPLHF.

The J gene is TRBJ1-2, the V gene TRBV27; 7 bases agree with TRBD1. V lost 5 bases and J lost 3; bases outside the gene matches: 6. The CDR3 has 14 residues. CDR1 MNHEY and CDR2 SMNVEV come from the germline V gene (reference sequence). The CDR3 loop is CASSARDRDYGYTF. The DNA for the CDR3 is TGTGCCAGCAGTGCACGGGACAGAGACTATGGCTACACCTTC.

The chain couples TRBV20-1 to TRBJ2-5, with TRBD2 identical over 14 bases. The V gene end was trimmed by 3 bases and the J gene end by 6 bases; junction bases not matched to a gene: 6. CDR3 length equals 15 residues. In germline, CDR1 is DFQATT, CDR2 SNEGSKA (reference sequence). CDR3 sequence reads: CSASSGTSGSKTQYF. The CDR3 coding sequence is TGCAGTGCTAGTTCCGGGACTAGCGGGAGTAAGACCCAGTACTTC.

The rearrangement uses TRBV28 and TRBJ2-7; D unresolved. CDR3 length: 11 residues. V shed 6 bases and J shed 7 bases, with 10 bases lying between them. CDR1 is MDHEN and CDR2 is SYDVKM in the germline V gene. CDR3 region: CASSPYEEQYF. The CDR3 DNA sequence: TGTGCCAGCAGCCCTTACGAGGAGCAGTACTTC.

The chain uses TRBV28 and TRBJ1-2; no definite D call. The V and J ends lost 2 bases and 11 bases respectively, with 9 bases between them. CDR1 is MDHEN, CDR2 SYDVKM, per germline. The length of the CDR3 is 11 residues. CDR3 DNA: TGTGCCAGCAGTTTACTCGGGGAATACACCTTC. Translation gives CASSLLGEYTF.

This clone was seen a few times. The genes are TRBV27 and TRBJ2-6, with a possible D match to TRBD1 (6 bases). Germline CDR1 and CDR2: MNHEY and SMNVEV (reference sequence). Trimming removed 6 bases from V and 0 bases from J, with 15 bases in between. The CDR3 length is 17 residues. CDR3 protein: CASSRLTGNSGANVLTF. As DNA, the CDR3 is TGTGCCAGCAGCCGATTAACAGGGAACTCTGGGGCCAACGTCCTGACTTTC.

The genes are TRBV23-1 and TRBJ2-7; D gene ambiguous. TRBV23-1 is an ORF for which the function is uncertain. V dropped 0 bases and J dropped 0 bases, with 12 bases sitting between them. The CDR3 covers 16 residues. The CDR3 DNA reads TGCGCCAGCAGTCAATCTTCCAGCCCAGGCTCCTACGAGCAGTACTTC. Translated, it gives CASSQSSSPGSYEQYF.

Concerning this clone: A read error may explain this, as a much larger clone is one base away. The same CDR3 arises from other DNA sequences in this sample as well. The chain couples TRBV5-1 to TRBJ2-7, with 7 bases lining up with TRBD1. Germline V gives CDR1 SGHRS, CDR2 YFSETQ. V lost 0 bases and J lost 2; bases outside the gene matches: 2. CDR3 size: 14 residues. CDR3 coding DNA: TGCGCCAGCAGCTTGGCAGGGGGTACCTACGAGCAGTACTTC. Residues: CASSLAGGTYEQYF.

The gene calls are TRBV2 and TRBJ1-1; tentatively, D is TRBD1 (5 bases). With 8 bases removed from V and 2 bases from J, the gap between germline ends came to 12 bases. The CDR3 totals 13 residues. Germline loops: CDR1 SNHLY, CDR2 FYNNEI. The CDR3 sequence is CASPAGLNTEAFF. CDR3 nucleotide sequence: TGTGCCAGCCCCGCAGGGCTTAACACTGAAGCTTTCTTT.

CDR3 protein: CASSELLGGASTF. In nucleotides, the CDR3 is TGTGCCAGCAGTGAGTTATTAGGGGGCGCTTCCACCTTC. This sequence joins TRBV6-1 and TRBJ1-2, with TRBD1 matching 7 bases. Trimming removed 3 bases from V and 13 bases from J; junction bases left unmatched: 11. CDR1 is MNHNS and CDR2 is SASEGT in the germline V gene. This CDR3 is built from 13 residues.

The gene calls are TRBV15 and TRBJ2-7, with 8 bases fitting TRBD1. Trimming cost V 0 bases and J 4 bases; bases outside gene matches: 23. This CDR3 region has 21 residues. Germline V lookup: CDR1 LNHNV, CDR2 YYDKDF (reference sequence). The CDR3 bases are TGTGCCACCAGCAGAGAGCATGACCGCGGTTGGGGCGGACAGGGTGAATACGAGCAGTACTTC. It is translated as CATSREHDRGWGGQGEYEQYF.

The chain uses TRBV6-5 and TRBJ2-1; possible D gene TRBD2, 5 bases. This CDR3 is built from 15 residues. From germline, CDR1 is MNHEY and CDR2 SVGAGI. Trimming pared 1 base from V and 8 bases from J, leaving 15 bases between. CDR3 in amino acids: CASSYFSVGFYEQFF. The CDR3 coding sequence is TGTGCCAGCAGTTACTTTAGCGTTGGCTTCTATGAGCAGTTCTTC.

CDR3: CASSMEQGRGYGYTF. In DNA, the CDR3 is TGTGCCAGCAGCATGGAACAGGGGAGAGGCTATGGCTACACCTTC. The chain joins TRBV3-1 (or the pseudogene TRBV3-2) to TRBJ1-2; 7 bases align to TRBD1. The CDR3 is made up of 15 amino acids. Germline V gene sequence: CDR1 LGHDT, CDR2 YNNKEL (reference sequence). After removal of 5 bases from V and 4 bases from J, the junction contained 10 bases not matched to a gene.

This chain uses TRBV6-2 or TRBV6-3 with TRBJ2-1, with TRBD2 matching over 7 bases. The length of the CDR3 is 14 residues. The junction had 12 bases not matched to a gene; V was cut back by 7 bases and J by 9 bases. Germline V gene data show CDR1 as MNHEY and CDR2 as SVGEGT. The CDR3 is CASIPGGGGSEQFF. In DNA form, the CDR3 reads TGTGCCAGCATCCCGGGCGGTGGCGGGAGTGAGCAGTTCTTC.

The CDR3 region is CASSYTGQGYEQYF. CDR3 sequence (DNA): TGTGCCAGCAGTTACACGGGACAGGGCTACGAGCAGTACTTC. The chain joins TRBV6-5 to TRBJ2-7; TRBD1 matches 9 bases. Germline CDR1 is MNHEY and CDR2 is SVGAGI. V lost 2 bases, J lost 3 bases, and 2 bases stayed unmatched. CDR3 length: 14 residues.

This clone appeared a single time. The chain carries TRBV6-5 and TRBJ2-7; possible D gene TRBD2, 7 bases. This CDR3 has 14 amino acids. Trimming pared 7 bases from V and 0 bases from J, leaving 13 bases between. CDR1 is MNHEY, CDR2 SVGAGI, per germline. CDR3: CASTYREGSYEQYF. CDR3 DNA: TGTGCCAGCACATACAGGGAGGGCTCCTACGAGCAGTACTTC.

This CDR3 is CASASGETQYF. CDR3 coding DNA: TGTGCTAGTGCGTCCGGGGAGACCCAGTACTTC. The chain couples TRBV12-5 to TRBJ2-5; no clear D gene. The CDR3 is made up of 11 amino acids. Germline V gene data show CDR1 as LGHNT and CDR2 as FRNRAP. V was clipped by 7 bases and J by 5 bases, with 8 bases between them.

This clone showed up just once. The chain links TRBV5-6 to TRBJ2-2; TRBD1 matches at 9 bases. J gave up 2 bases and V 4 bases, and 6 bases lay outside the gene matches. Germline CDR1 SGHDT, CDR2 YYEEEE. This CDR3 contains 16 residues. The CDR3 coding sequence is TGTGCCAGCAGCCCGGGGACAGGGCTTAACACCGGGGAGCTGTTTTTT. As protein: CASSPGTGLNTGELFF.

This clone was seen just once. The CDR3 sequence is CASSGVDRVGYTF. CDR3 nucleotides: TGCGCCAGCAGCGGGGTGGACAGGGTTGGCTACACCTTC. The chain links TRBV5-1 to TRBJ1-2; 8 nucleotides align to TRBD1. CDR1 is SGHRS, CDR2 YFSETQ, per germline. With 4 bases clipped from V and 7 bases from J, the junction kept 6 bases outside the gene matches. The CDR3 consists of 13 residues.

The chain is built from TRBV7-6 and TRBJ1-2; unclear D gene. The CDR3 runs to 15 residues. V was trimmed by 1 base and J by 1 base, leaving 10 bases between them. Germline V gene lookup returns CDR1 SGHVS and CDR2 FNYEAQ. For the CDR3, the DNA is TGTGCCAGCAGCTTAGGTCCCCGTTTTAACTATGGCTACACCTTC. It yields the protein CASSLGPRFNYGYTF.